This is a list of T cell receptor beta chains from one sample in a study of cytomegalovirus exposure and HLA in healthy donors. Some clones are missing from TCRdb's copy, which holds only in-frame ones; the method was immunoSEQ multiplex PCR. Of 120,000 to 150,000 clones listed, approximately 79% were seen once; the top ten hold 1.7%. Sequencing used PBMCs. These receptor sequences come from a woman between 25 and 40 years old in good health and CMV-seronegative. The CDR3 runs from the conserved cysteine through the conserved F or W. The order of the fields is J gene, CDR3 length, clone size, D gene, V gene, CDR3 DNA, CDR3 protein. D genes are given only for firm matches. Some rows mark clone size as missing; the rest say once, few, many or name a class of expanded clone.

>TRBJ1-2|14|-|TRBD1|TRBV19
TGTGCCAGTAGTATAAGGGGACAGGGGTATGGCTACACCTTC
CASSIRGQGYGYTF
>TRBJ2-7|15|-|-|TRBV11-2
TGTGCCAGCAGCTTCACTTCCGGGAACTCCTACGAGCAGTACTTC
CASSFTSGNSYEQYF
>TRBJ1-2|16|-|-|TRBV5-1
TGCGCCAGCAGCTTGGGCCACAGGGTAGCTAACTATGGCTACACCTTC
CASSLGHRVANYGYTF
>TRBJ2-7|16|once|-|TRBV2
TGTGCCAGCAGCGTTCGAGGGAGCCTCAGCTCCTACGAGCAGTACTTC
CASSVRGSLSSYEQYF
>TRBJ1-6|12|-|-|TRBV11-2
TGTGCCAGCAGCTTAGGGACAGCACCCCTCCACTTT
CASSLGTAPLHF
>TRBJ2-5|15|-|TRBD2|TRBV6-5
TGTGCCAGCAGCCGACTAGCGGGGGGGGAAGAGACCCAGTACTTC
CASSRLAGGEETQYF
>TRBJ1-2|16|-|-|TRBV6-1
TGTGCCAGCAGTGCCGGCTTACAGGGTGTGAACTATGGCTACACCTTC
CASSAGLQGVNYGYTF
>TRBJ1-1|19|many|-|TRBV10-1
TGCGCCAGCAGTGAGTCTCCGGTATCTGGGGCCGGTATGAACACTGAAGCTTTCTTT
CASSESPVSGAGMNTEAFF
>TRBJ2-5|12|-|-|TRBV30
TGTGCCTGGAGGAGTCAGGAAGAGACCCAGTACTTC
CAWRSQEETQYF
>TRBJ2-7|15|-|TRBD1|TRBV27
TGTGCCAGCAGTTCCACTGGGACAGGGGGCTACGAGCAGTACTTC
CASSSTGTGGYEQYF
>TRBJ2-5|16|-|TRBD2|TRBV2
TGTGCCAGCAGTGGGACTAGCGGGGGCTCAAGGGAGACCCAGTACTTC
CASSGTSGGSRETQYF
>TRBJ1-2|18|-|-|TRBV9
TGTGCCAGCAGCGGCGACCCCGGGAAGGGTCGGGCAGGCAACGGCTACACCTTC
CASSGDPGKGRAGNGYTF
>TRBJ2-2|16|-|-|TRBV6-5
TGTGCCAGCAGTTACTCATCACAGGGGAACACCGGGGAGCTGTTTTTT
CASSYSSQGNTGELFF
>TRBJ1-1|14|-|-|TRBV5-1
TGCGCCAGCAGCTTGGGCAGGGGCGCTTTCGAAGCTTTCTTT
CASSLGRGAFEAFF
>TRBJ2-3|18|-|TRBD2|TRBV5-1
TGCGCCAGCAGCTTGGATAGGACTAGCGGATTTCGCACAGATACGCAGTATTTT
CASSLDRTSGFRTDTQYF
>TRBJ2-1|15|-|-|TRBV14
TGTGCCAGCAGCCAAGAAAGGGGCCCCTCGGATGAGCAGTTCTTC
CASSQERGPSDEQFF